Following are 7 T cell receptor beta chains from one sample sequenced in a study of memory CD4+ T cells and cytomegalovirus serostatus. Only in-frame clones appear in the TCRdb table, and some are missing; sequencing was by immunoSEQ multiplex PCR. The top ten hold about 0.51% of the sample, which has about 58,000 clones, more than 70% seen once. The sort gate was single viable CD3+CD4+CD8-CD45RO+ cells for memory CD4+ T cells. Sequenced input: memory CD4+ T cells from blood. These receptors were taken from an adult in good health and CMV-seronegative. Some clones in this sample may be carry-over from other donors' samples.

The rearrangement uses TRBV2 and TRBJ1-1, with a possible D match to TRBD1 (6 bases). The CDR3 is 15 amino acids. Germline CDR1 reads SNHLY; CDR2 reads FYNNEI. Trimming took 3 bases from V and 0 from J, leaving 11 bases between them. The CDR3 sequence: CASSDRGTLNTEAFF. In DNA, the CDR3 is TGTGCCAGCAGTGATCGGGGGACACTGAACACTGAAGCTTTCTTT.

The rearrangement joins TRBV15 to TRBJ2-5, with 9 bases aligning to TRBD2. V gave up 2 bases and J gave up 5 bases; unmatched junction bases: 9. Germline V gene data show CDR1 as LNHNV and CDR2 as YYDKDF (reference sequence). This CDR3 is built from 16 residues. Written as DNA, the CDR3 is TGTGCCACCAGCAGATCCTATAGCGGGAGAGGGGAGACCCAGTACTTC. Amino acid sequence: CATSRSYSGRGETQYF.

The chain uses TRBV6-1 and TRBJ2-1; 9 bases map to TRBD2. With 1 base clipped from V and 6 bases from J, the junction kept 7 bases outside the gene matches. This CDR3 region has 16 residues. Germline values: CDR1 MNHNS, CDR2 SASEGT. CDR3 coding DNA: TGTGCCAGCAGTGAAGGACTAGCGGTAAGGGCCAATGAGCAGTTCTTC. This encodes CASSEGLAVRANEQFF.

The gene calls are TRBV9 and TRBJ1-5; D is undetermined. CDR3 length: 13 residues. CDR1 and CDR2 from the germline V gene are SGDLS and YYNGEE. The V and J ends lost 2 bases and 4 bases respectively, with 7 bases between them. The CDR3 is CASSVDLNQPQHF. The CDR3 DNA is TGTGCCAGCAGCGTCGATTTAAATCAGCCCCAGCATTTT.

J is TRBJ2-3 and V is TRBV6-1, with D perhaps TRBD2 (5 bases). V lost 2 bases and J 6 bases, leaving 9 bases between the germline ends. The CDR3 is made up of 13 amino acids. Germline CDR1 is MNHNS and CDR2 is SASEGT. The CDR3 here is CASSEPERDTQYF. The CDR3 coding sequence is TGTGCCAGCAGTGAACCGGAGCGGGATACGCAGTATTTT.

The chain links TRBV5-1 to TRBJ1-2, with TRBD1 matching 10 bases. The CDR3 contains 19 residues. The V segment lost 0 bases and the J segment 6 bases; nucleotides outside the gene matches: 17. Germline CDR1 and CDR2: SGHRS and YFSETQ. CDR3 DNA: TGCGCCAGCAGCTTGGTGGGATCCGGGACAGGGGCCGCTCGTGATGGCTACACCTTC. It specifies CASSLVGSGTGAARDGYTF.

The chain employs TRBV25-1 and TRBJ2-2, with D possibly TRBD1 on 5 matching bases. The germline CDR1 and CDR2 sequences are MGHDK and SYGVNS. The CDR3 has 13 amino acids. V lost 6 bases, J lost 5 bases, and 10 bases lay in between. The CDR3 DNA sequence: TGTGCCAGCAGGACTTCAGGGACCGGGGAGCTGTTTTTT. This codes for CASRTSGTGELFF.